A single sample is the source of the 13 T cell receptor beta chains below, sequenced in a study of regulatory T cells in long-lasting Graves disease. Stated time point: persistent/refractory GD, antithyroid drugs over 5 years with positive TRAb. The TCR library was made from RNA extracted from PBMCs. Investigators prepared the TCR beta libraries by applying iRepertoire HTBI primers and Arm-PCR of CDR3 regions. In TCRdb, the multiplex PCR reads were re-called with MiXCR into one record per CDR3 protein. The sample carries approximately 690,000 distinct CDR3 sequences, 25% to 35% recorded once. The sample here was peripheral blood mononuclear cells (PBMCs), taken when the disease was refractory, from a patient treated with antithyroid drugs. The receptors stem from a female donor with Graves disease.

V is TRBV27 and J is TRBJ1-2, with D unresolved. V lost 4 bases, J lost 2 bases, and 8 bases lay in between. Looked up from germline, CDR1 is MNHEY and CDR2 is SMNVEV (reference sequence). The CDR3 covers 13 residues. As DNA, the CDR3 is TGTGCCAGCAGTTGGACCGTAAACTATGGCTACACCTTC. The encoded protein is CASSWTVNYGYTF.

This chain uses TRBV29-1 with TRBJ2-7; D may be TRBD1 (6 bases). This CDR3 has 14 amino acids. Trimming stripped 6 bases from V and 3 bases from J, with 18 bases between. Germline CDR1 reads SQVTM; CDR2 reads ANQGSEA. This chain's CDR3 is CSVKGDGAGYEQYF. The CDR3 DNA is TGCAGCGTGAAGGGGGACGGCGCTGGCTACGAGCAGTACTTC.

In its sample, this clonotype was seen a few times. The chain has TRBV5-1 and TRBJ2-3; 10 nucleotides line up with TRBD2. The CDR3 sequence is 15 residues long. J lost 4 bases, V lost 5 bases, and 7 bases had no gene match. Germline-derived CDR1 and CDR2 are SGHRS and YFSETQ. The CDR3 protein is CASRASGSIPDTQYF. The CDR3 DNA follows: TGCGCCAGCAGGGCTAGCGGGAGTATCCCAGATACGCAGTATTTT. Complete variable domain (other parts from reference TRBV5-1 and TRBJ2-3): KAGVTQTPRYLIKTRGQQVTLSCSPISGHRSVSWYQQTPGQGLQFLFEYFSETQRNKGNFPGRFSGRQFSNSRSEMNVSTLELGDSALYLCASRASGSIPDTQYFGPGTRLTVL.

The chain links TRBV20-1 to TRBJ2-7, with D possibly being TRBD2 (5 bases). Between the trimmed V and J ends, which lost 2 bases and 0 bases, there was a span of 14 bases. In germline, CDR1 is DFQATT, CDR2 SNEGSKA (reference sequence). The CDR3 totals 15 residues. The CDR3 nucleotides read TGCAGTGCTAGAAGCGGCGAGCGGCTCTCCTACGAGCAGTACTTC. Its protein is CSARSGERLSYEQYF.

This clonotype appeared a few times. The CDR3 here is CSTRGGQGWDTEAFF. The CDR3 DNA sequence: TGCAGCACCCGAGGGGGACAGGGATGGGACACTGAAGCTTTCTTT. The chain uses TRBV29-1 and TRBJ1-1; TRBD1 matches at 9 bases. The germline V gene has CDR1 SQVTM and CDR2 ANQGSEA. The CDR3 totals 15 residues. V dropped 8 bases and J dropped 3; count of bases not matched to a gene: 13.

This clonotype showed up many times. This chain links TRBV12-3 or TRBV12-4 with TRBJ2-7; 9 nucleotides match TRBD1. The V gene end was trimmed by 6 bases and the J gene end by 7 bases; junction bases not matched to a gene: 10. This CDR3 is 14 amino acids long. The CDR3 spells CASRKRQGVAEQYF. The CDR3 DNA follows: TGTGCCAGCAGAAAGAGACAGGGGGTGGCGGAGCAGTACTTC.

This clonotype was seen more than once but under ten times. This chain connects TRBV20-1 to TRBJ1-5, with D unresolved. CDR1 and CDR2 from the germline V gene are DFQATT and SNEGSKA (reference sequence). Trimming cost V 3 bases and J 4 bases, with 10 bases left between them. The CDR3 loop spans 13 amino acids. Here the CDR3 reads CSARLTDNQPQHF. In DNA, the CDR3 is TGCAGTGCTAGGCTCACAGATAATCAGCCCCAGCATTTT.

This chain links TRBV28 with TRBJ2-7; D may be TRBD2 (5 bases). Trimming removed 5 bases from V and 4 bases from J, with 33 bases in between. This CDR3 comprises 20 residues. Germline V lookup: CDR1 MDHEN, CDR2 SYDVKM. The CDR3 spells CASSTRPRDVFYPLEYEQYF. In nucleotides, the CDR3 is TGTGCCAGCAGTACTAGGCCCCGGGATGTATTCTATCCTCTAGAATACGAGCAGTACTTC. The variable domain in full, with the rest retrieved from reference TRBV28 and TRBJ2-7, is DVKVTQSSRYLVKRTGEKVFLECVQDMDHENMFWYRQDPGLGLRLIYFSYDVKMKEKGDIPEGYSVSREKKERFSLILESASTNQTSMYLCASSTRPRDVFYPLEYEQYFGPGTRLTVT.

This clonotype has a count of ten or more. The chain employs TRBV6-1 and TRBJ1-6, with D unresolved. The CDR3 has 14 residues. Looked up from germline, CDR1 is MNHNS and CDR2 is SASEGT. The V gene lost 6 bases and the J gene lost 7 bases, with 13 bases spanning the gap. The CDR3 nucleotides read TGTGCCAGCAGCCCCAGGACGGGCAATTCACCCCTCCACTTT. Its translation is CASSPRTGNSPLHF.

This chain connects TRBV29-1 to TRBJ2-7; tentatively, D is TRBD1 or TRBD2 (5 bases each). The germline V gene has CDR1 SQVTM and CDR2 ANQGSEA. CDR3 length: 14 residues. Trimming cost V 4 bases and J 5 bases, with 18 bases left between them. The CDR3 coding sequence is TGCAGCGTTGCCTACGGGGACGGTTTGAACGAGCAGTACTTC. Translating it yields CSVAYGDGLNEQYF.

The rearrangement joins TRBV28 to TRBJ1-2, with D unclear. This CDR3 region has 11 residues. Germline lookup yields CDR1 MDHEN and CDR2 SYDVKM. V was cut by 10 bases and J by 6 bases, with 12 bases left in between. CDR3 loop: CATTAGNGYTF. Written as DNA, the CDR3 is TGTGCCACCACGGCGGGGAATGGCTACACCTTC.

The V call is TRBV7-3, the J call TRBJ1-4, with 9 bases identical to TRBD1. CDR3 length: 21 amino acids. J was trimmed by 1 base and V by 5 bases; bases with no gene match: 20. Germline loops: CDR1 SGHTA, CDR2 FQGTGA. In nucleotides, the CDR3 is TGTGCCAGCAGCCTGCGGTTAGGGACAGGGTTTTTCTTAGGAACTAATGAAAAACTGTTTTTT. Residues: CASSLRLGTGFFLGTNEKLFF. The whole variable domain, remainder taken from reference TRBV7-3 and TRBJ1-4, is GAGVSQTPSNKVTEKGKYVELRCDPISGHTALYWYRQSLGQGPEFLIYFQGTGAADDSGLPNDRFFAVRPEGSVSTLKIQRTERGDSAVYLCASSLRLGTGFFLGTNEKLFFGSGTQLSVL.

This clonotype was counted many times. The chain uses TRBV28 and TRBJ1-1, with 12 nucleotides matching TRBD1. The germline CDR1 and CDR2 sequences are MDHEN and SYDVKM. The CDR3 extends over 17 amino acids. The J segment lost 2 bases and the V segment lost 6 bases, leaving 10 bases of the junction unmatched. The CDR3 loop is CASSSQGDRGQNTEAFF. Written as DNA, the CDR3 is TGTGCCAGCAGCTCCCAGGGGGACAGGGGGCAAAACACTGAAGCTTTCTTT.